Below, one T cell receptor (beta chain) is given with its context. Its target is not known. Time point meaning: cycle 4 day 1 (C4D1), after less than 7 weeks of nivolumab. After autologous stem cell transplantation all patients relapsed, and prior brentuximab vedotin exposure differed between cohorts. Patients showed best responses of complete response, partial response or progressive disease. The entry originates in a study of PD-1 blockade in classical Hodgkin lymphoma. Germline V gives CDR1 LGHNA, CDR2 YSLEER. This CDR3 contains 18 residues. V was clipped by 2 bases and J by 3 bases; unmatched bases: 9. Study outcomes and limitations: TCR diversity rose significantly by C4D1 in CD4+ but not CD8+ cells.

Data came from immunoSEQ multiplex PCR; TCRdb stores just in-frame clones and leaves some out. The table lists about 33,000 clones, 65% to 80% of them singletons. The material sequenced was peripheral blood mononuclear cells (PBMCs), taken before the fourth cycle of nivolumab. The V and J genes are TRBV4-3 and TRBJ2-2; TRBD1 aligns across 10 bases. This receptor was identified in a human donor with classical Hodgkin lymphoma. In DNA, the CDR3 is TGCGCCAGCAGCCAATATTGGGGGGGACAGGGGCACACCGGGGAGCTGTTTTTT. It translates to CASSQYWGGQGHTGELFF.